The 10 T cell receptor beta chains presented below share a single source sample, sequenced in a study of shared clonotypes between healthy human individuals. The assay was immunoSEQ multiplex PCR, and TCRdb's table has in-frame clones only and misses some. The sample contains 740,000 or so clones, 60% to 75% of which appear only once. The specimen was memory CD4+ T cells sorted from blood. The subset was: CD45RA-negative fraction. The source is a woman younger than 45 in good health.

V usage is TRBV25-1 and J usage is TRBJ1-4; D unclear. V lost 0 bases, J lost 5 bases, and 4 bases lay in between. This CDR3 comprises 13 residues. Germline CDR1 reads MGHDK; CDR2 reads SYGVNS. In DNA, the CDR3 is TGTGCCAGCAGTGAATATGGGAATGAAAAACTGTTTTTT. Protein: CASSEYGNEKLFF.

This chain connects TRBV7-3 to TRBJ2-2; maybe TRBD1 (6 bases). CDR3 length equals 13 residues. The V gene's germline CDR1 is SGHTA and CDR2 FQGTGA. Between the trimmed V and J ends, which lost 1 base and 6 bases, there was a span of 6 bases. CDR3 in amino acids: CASSLRTAGELFF. The CDR3 DNA follows: TGTGCCAGCAGCTTAAGGACAGCCGGGGAGCTGTTTTTT.

The chain couples TRBV7-2 to TRBJ2-3; D call uncertain. CDR3 length: 14 amino acids. Trimming pared 2 bases from V and 4 bases from J, leaving 10 bases between. CDR1 and CDR2 (germline): SGHTA, FQGNSA. CDR3 region: CASSLIRPPDTQYF. Written as DNA, the CDR3 is TGTGCCAGCAGCTTAATTAGGCCCCCAGATACGCAGTATTTT.

This clone was observed a few times. The chain recombines TRBV7-6 with TRBJ1-1; D is unresolved. V gave up 3 bases and J gave up 0 bases, with 14 bases separating them. Per the germline V gene, CDR1 is SGHVS and CDR2 is FNYEAQ. The CDR3 covers 16 residues. CDR3 sequence reads: CASSFNAKKVNTEAFF. The CDR3 coding sequence is TGTGCCAGCAGCTTTAATGCAAAAAAGGTGAACACTGAAGCTTTCTTT.

The chain links TRBV28 to TRBJ2-7, with unresolved D. CDR3 length: 14 amino acids. Trimming stripped 2 bases from V and 3 bases from J, with 11 bases between. Germline V gene sequence: CDR1 MDHEN, CDR2 SYDVKM. The CDR3, as DNA: TGTGCCAGCAGTTTACACGGAGAATACTACGAGCAGTACTTC. Translating it yields CASSLHGEYYEQYF.

Only a few counts were recorded for this clone. This chain connects TRBV7-2 to TRBJ2-2; D is undetermined. The CDR3 loop spans 13 amino acids. CDR1 SGHTA and CDR2 FQGNSA come from the germline V gene. V was pared by 4 bases and J by 4 bases, with 7 bases between. In DNA form, the CDR3 reads TGTGCCAGCAGCTCTACTCTCACCGGGGAGCTGTTTTTT. Amino acid sequence: CASSSTLTGELFF.

The chain uses TRBV5-5 and TRBJ2-4; D may match TRBD1 or TRBD2 (5 bases each). The CDR3 totals 16 residues. The ends were cut back, 4 bases at V and 0 bases at J, with 14 bases in the middle. In germline, CDR1 is SGHKS, CDR2 YYEKEE (reference sequence). CDR3 region: CASSPLGTGAKNIQYF. CDR3 coding DNA: TGTGCCAGCAGCCCCCTGGGGACGGGAGCCAAAAACATTCAGTACTTC. Complete variable domain (other parts from reference TRBV5-5 and TRBJ2-4): DAGVTQSPTHLIKTRGQQVTLRCSPISGHKSVSWYQQVLGQGPQFIFQYYEKEERGRGNFPDRFSARQFPNYSSELNVNALLLGDSALYLCASSPLGTGAKNIQYFGAGTRLSVL.

The V gene is TRBV5-1, the J gene TRBJ2-2; TRBD2 matches 8 bases. V dropped 2 bases and J dropped 5; count of bases not matched to a gene: 5. The CDR3 runs 15 residues. The germline gives CDR1 SGHRS, CDR2 YFSETQ. For the CDR3, the DNA is TGCGCCAGCAGCTTCGAAGCGGGAGTAACCGGGGAGCTGTTTTTT. It codes for CASSFEAGVTGELFF.

This clone was counted only a few times. The J gene is TRBJ2-7, the V gene TRBV6-5; TRBD1 agrees at 10 bases. The CDR3 has 15 amino acids. The junction had 5 bases not matched to a gene; V was cut back by 6 bases and J by 0 bases. Per germline, CDR1 MNHEY and CDR2 SVGAGI. The CDR3 spells CASRMTGGNSYEQYF. DNA of the CDR3: TGTGCCAGCAGAATGACAGGGGGCAACTCCTACGAGCAGTACTTC.

Concerning this clone: One end of the junction does not line up with germline, which may come from a read error. The V call is TRBV28, the J call TRBJ2-7, with D perhaps matching TRBD1 (6 bases). The V gene's germline CDR1 is MDHEN and CDR2 SYDVKM. The CDR3 extends over 11 amino acids. The CDR3 coding sequence is TGTGCCAGCAGTCCTACAGGGTATTTAAACTTC. Translated: CASSPTGYLNF.